This T cell receptor (beta chain) was captured in a study of tumor-infiltrating lymphocytes in primary liver carcinoma. Investigators took RNA and DNA out together from about 21-30 mg of unsorted bulk tissue. This CDR3 has 12 amino acids. The J segment lost 9 bases and the V segment lost 6 bases, leaving 6 bases of the junction unmatched. Researchers generated TCR beta cDNA from 500 ng of total RNA, relying on a constant-region primer. Three nested multiplex PCR rounds, a slightly modified ARM-PCR method, built the TCR beta libraries. With TRBV1-TRBV30 forward primers and a C-beta reverse primer, the first two PCR rounds were run for approximately 10 cycles each. TCRdb reprocessed the multiplex PCR reads via MiXCR and lists one record per CDR3 protein. The sample consists of about 99,000 distinct CDR3 sequences, 55% to 75% of them appearing once. This clonotype was found a few times. A much larger clone lies a single base off, so this may be a read error.

Material: liver tumor tissue from sampling region 5. As for subset: tumor region T5, tumor centre. This TCR derives from a woman aged 60-70 years with primary liver carcinoma and hepatitis B virus infection. This sequence joins TRBV12-3 or TRBV12-4 and TRBJ2-7; 9 bases line up with TRBD2. As DNA, the CDR3 is TGTGCCAGCAGAAGAGCGGGGGGCGGGCAGTACTTC. Protein sequence: CASRRAGGGQYF.